Here is one T cell receptor beta chain with its context. The data are from a study of monozygotic twins with inflammatory bowel disease. TCRdb derives one entry per CDR3 protein from the 5' RACE reads, leaving out DNA. The sample's table shows about 160,000 distinct CDR3 sequences. The CDR3 runs 17 residues. Germline V gene data show CDR1 as ENHRY and CDR2 as SYGVKD. The chain couples TRBV10-3 to TRBJ2-5. The sequenced sample consisted of blood. This clonotype originated in a human donor with ulcerative colitis or Crohn's disease, or a healthy co-twin of an affected twin (not recorded which). CDR3 loop: CAISESVLSTSQETQYF.